This TCR beta chain was sequenced for a study of blood T cell repertoires in COVID-19. Study-level information: There were acute and convalescent COVID-19 samples, and they came from the United States, Italy and Spain.

Methods used by the authors: Nucleated cell number was recorded as an estimate derived from reference gene primer amplification. The protocol was immunoSEQ multiplex PCR, while the TCRdb copy is restricted to in-frame clones and leaves out a portion. The V and J calls and clone size were taken over from that table, and D and trimming were inferred from the DNA. The sample yields about 370,000 clones, around 87% seen once. What was sequenced was peripheral blood. The sequence was collected from a man between 18 and 35 years old with active or convalescent COVID-19.

The CDR3 sequence: CASSLDRGYGYTF. The DNA for the CDR3 is TGTGCCAGCAGTTTGGACAGGGGCTATGGCTACACCTTC. The chain recombines TRBV6-5 with TRBJ1-2; 9 nucleotides align to TRBD1. V shed 4 bases, J shed 4 bases, and the junction held 1 base outside the gene matches. Germline lookup yields CDR1 MNHEY and CDR2 SVGAGI. The CDR3 has 13 amino acids.